The entry that follows covers one TCR beta chain sequence. Other DNA sequences of this sample code for an identical CDR3. Profiling relied on immunoSEQ multiplex PCR, and the TCRdb table lists in-frame clones only, not all of them. The top ten hold about 10% of the sample, which has about 69,000 clones, around 89% seen once. CDR3 length: 15 amino acids. V shed 3 bases and J 7 bases; nucleotides not matched to a gene: 10. Germline V gives CDR1 KGHSH, CDR2 LQKENI. The record originates from a study of OX40 agonist ivuxolimab in advanced cancers. Patients were ruled out by autoimmune disease history or systemic immunosuppression.

Sample: CD4+ or CD8+ T cells sorted from blood, taken in a trial of the OX40 agonist ivuxolimab. The V and J genes are TRBV18 and TRBJ1-2; 8 bases match TRBD1. This TCR came from an adult with an advanced solid tumor such as melanoma, head and neck, liver or kidney cancer. CDR3 nucleotide sequence: TGTGCCAGCTCACCGTCCTTGGACAGGGCGGCTGGCTACACCTTC. Protein sequence: CASSPSLDRAAGYTF.